This T cell receptor (beta chain) was documented in a study of T cell responses to AZD1222 COVID-19 vaccine. Here immunoSEQ multiplex PCR was the method, and the copy in TCRdb shows in-frame clones only, minus some. The data show about 94,000 clones, 85% seen once. CDR1 LNHDA and CDR2 SQIVND come from the germline V gene (reference sequence). V lost 3 bases, J lost 5 bases, and 5 bases stayed unmatched. This CDR3 contains 14 residues. This chain connects TRBV19 to TRBJ2-7; 9 bases map to TRBD2. The sequencing used peripheral blood, collected 28 days after the second AZD1222 dose. The source is an adult who received the AZD1222 COVID-19 vaccine. Here the CDR3 reads CASSISGSQNEQYF. CDR3 nucleotide sequence: TGTGCCAGTAGTATTAGCGGGAGTCAGAACGAGCAGTACTTC.